This T cell receptor beta chain derives from a study of metastatic and nonmetastatic thyroid tumors. Background on the study: Repertoire comparison spanned blood and tumor or nodule tissue of malignant and benign thyroid patients.

Original methodology: The study took CDR3 differences across clinicopathological groups and made a distant-metastasis classifier for papillary thyroid cancer from them. MiXCR reprocessed the PCR reads for TCRdb. The V and J calls, along with clone size, are taken from TCRdb and not from the paper's own processing. The data show fewer than 20,000 clones, 3% to 4% seen once. Study-level findings and limits: In both blood and tumor samples, TCR beta diversity was reported significantly higher for malignant than benign nodules.

Among the patients, none had received any treatment before thyroid surgery. In its sample, this clone ranks as medium-sized (0.01 to 0.1%). Its antigen is as yet unknown. The receptor comes from a female donor with papillary thyroid cancer or a benign thyroid nodule (not recorded which). Some clones in this sample may be carry-over from other donors' samples. The sample comprised tumor tissue.

CDR3: CASSASGSSYEQYF. The CDR3 region has the DNA TGTGCCAGCAGCGCGAGCGGGAGCTCCTACGAGCAGTACTTC. The V gene is TRBV7-9, the J gene TRBJ2-7, with TRBD2 matching over 8 bases. V shed 5 bases and J 0 bases; nucleotides not matched to a gene: 3. The CDR3 length is 14 residues. Germline V gene lookup returns CDR1 SEHNR and CDR2 FQNEAQ (reference sequence).